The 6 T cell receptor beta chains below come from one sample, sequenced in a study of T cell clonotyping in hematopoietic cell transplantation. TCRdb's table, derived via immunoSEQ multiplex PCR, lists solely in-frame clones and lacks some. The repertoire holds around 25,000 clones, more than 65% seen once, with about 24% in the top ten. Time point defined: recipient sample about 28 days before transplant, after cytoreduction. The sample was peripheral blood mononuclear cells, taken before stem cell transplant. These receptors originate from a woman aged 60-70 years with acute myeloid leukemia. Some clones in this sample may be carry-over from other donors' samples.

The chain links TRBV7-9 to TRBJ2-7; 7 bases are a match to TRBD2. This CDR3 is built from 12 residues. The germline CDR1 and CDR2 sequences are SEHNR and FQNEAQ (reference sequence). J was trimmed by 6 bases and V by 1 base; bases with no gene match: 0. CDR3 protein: CASSLGGGEQYF. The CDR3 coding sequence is TGTGCCAGCAGCTTAGGGGGGGGCGAGCAGTACTTC.

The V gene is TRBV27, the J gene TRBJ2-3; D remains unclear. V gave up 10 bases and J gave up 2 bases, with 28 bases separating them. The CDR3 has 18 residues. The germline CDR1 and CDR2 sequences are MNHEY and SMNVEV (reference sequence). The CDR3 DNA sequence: TGTGCCACACTACCTGTCAGGCCACCCGATGGCAACACAGATACGCAGTATTTT. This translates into CATLPVRPPDGNTDTQYF.

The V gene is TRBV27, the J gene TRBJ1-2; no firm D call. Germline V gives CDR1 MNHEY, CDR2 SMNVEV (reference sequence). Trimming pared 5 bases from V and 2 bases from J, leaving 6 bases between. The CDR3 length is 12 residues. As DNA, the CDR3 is TGTGCCAGCAGTCCCGGGAACTATGGCTACACCTTC. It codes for CASSPGNYGYTF.

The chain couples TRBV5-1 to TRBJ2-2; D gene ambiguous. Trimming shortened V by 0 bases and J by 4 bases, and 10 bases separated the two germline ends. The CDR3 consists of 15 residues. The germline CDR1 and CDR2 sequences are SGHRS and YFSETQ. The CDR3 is CASSLEGLGTGELFF. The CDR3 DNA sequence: TGCGCCAGCAGCTTGGAGGGCCTGGGCACCGGGGAGCTGTTTTTT.

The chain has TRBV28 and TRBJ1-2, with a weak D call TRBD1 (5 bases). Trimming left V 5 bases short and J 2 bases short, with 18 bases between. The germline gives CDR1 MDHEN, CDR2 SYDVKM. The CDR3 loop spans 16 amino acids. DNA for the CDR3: TGTGCCAGCAGTCTCGAAAGACAGACGGGAAACTATGGCTACACCTTC. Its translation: CASSLERQTGNYGYTF.

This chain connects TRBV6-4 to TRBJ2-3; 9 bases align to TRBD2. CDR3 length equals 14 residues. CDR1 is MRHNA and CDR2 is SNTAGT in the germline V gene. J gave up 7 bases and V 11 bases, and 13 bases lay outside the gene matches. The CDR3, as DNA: TGTGCCTCGTCGGCGGGGGGGACCGTTCATACGCAGTATTTT. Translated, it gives CASSAGGTVHTQYF.